This T cell receptor beta chain was found in a study of T cells expressing NK-cell markers (dated by TCRdb to the early 2020s). Some background on the complete study: Under ten donors provided sorted CD3+CD56+NKG2C+, CD3+CD56+NKG2C- and CD3+CD56-NKG2C+ T-cell subsets, whose TCR beta-chain repertoires were profiled. Seven of the eight sequenced donors were HCMV-seropositive and one was HCMV-seronegative. The study sequenced eight donors, all healthy volunteers chosen at random: three men and five women. Libraries were sequenced as 2 x 150 bp reads on Illumina HiSeq 2000/2500, MiSeq or NextSeq.

In the case of this clonotype: Its antigen is currently not known.

Spanning cysteine to phenylalanine, the CDR3 consists of 13 amino acids. The entry carries no DNA sequence. Via the germline V gene (reference sequence), CDR1 is LNHNV and CDR2 YYDKDF. General study outcomes and caveats: In five to seven donors, the dominant CD3+CD56+NKG2C+ clonotypes were found to rank among the top 10 CD8+ clonotypes and to make up roughly 1.0-7.0% of CD8+ T cells. Those dominant clonotypes were again the most abundant among CD3+CD56-NKG2C+ cells in a few donors, at about 25-60.1%. It remained unclear whether the expanded NKG2C-expressing T cell clones were specific for HCMV antigens.

The sequencer was an Illumina HiSeq 2000. TCR beta cDNA libraries were prepared using 5'RACE template switching, which introduced a universal primer site and unique molecular identifiers. Priming for cDNA synthesis came from the TCR beta constant segment, and two successive PCR amplification steps followed. Per the original workflow: MIGEC was used to demultiplex reads and group reads by UMI, and MiTCR was used to assemble and quantify clonotypes. To remove erroneous sequences, TCR cDNA sequences were retained only when supported by two or more reads. The tcR package was used for downstream repertoire analysis, and clonotypes were matched between fractions using CDR3 nucleotide sequence together with V segment. VDJmatch was used to annotate antigen specificity against VDJdb, with one amino acid substitution allowed in CDR3. After reprocessing by TCRdb, each CDR3 protein sequence is one entry, and no DNA is given. For this entry, the V and J calls and clone size follow TCRdb and not the study's own pipeline. The sample's records list 400,000 or so distinct CDR3 sequences. The leading ten clones occupy about 10% of the sample.

HCMV serostatus was determined by detecting HCMV-specific IgG in serum with a commercial ELISA kit. Ficoll density gradient centrifugation was used to isolate peripheral blood mononuclear cells from blood. This receptor was taken from a woman in her forties or fifties in good health. Donor details come from another sample of the same person, matched by shared clones. The V gene is TRBV15 and the J gene is TRBJ2-7; the TRBD1 assignment by TCRdb is unverifiable without DNA. The sequencing input was blood T cells: a sorted CD56 or NKG2C T cell subset, CD4+ or CD8+ T cells, or bulk PBMC T cells (not recorded which). The CDR3: CATSRAPGYEQYF.